One T cell receptor beta chain is described in this entry. Its antigen is unidentified. V lost 0 bases, J lost 6 bases, and 4 bases stayed unmatched. Germline V lookup: CDR1 SGDLS, CDR2 YYNGEE. CDR3 length: 15 amino acids. Combining a sample-barcoded 5' primer with a J-beta primer mix, a second PCR ran for about 7 to 11 cycles. TCRdb recomputed calls from the 5' RACE reads with MiXCR, one row per CDR3 protein. The top ten hold more than 35% of the sample, which has about 640,000 distinct CDR3 sequences, under 65% seen once. Donors were systemically healthy Caucasian individuals from Russia aged roughly 6 to 90 years. The sample originates from a study of blood T cells in healthy people across ages. Study-wide results and limits: Leaving the PBMCs unsorted stopped any conclusive comparison of naive versus antigen-experienced cells.

V usage is TRBV9 and J usage is TRBJ2-1; 9 bases are a match to TRBD2. The material sequenced was blood. This clonotype originated in a man between 60 and 75 years old in good health. This chain's CDR3 is CASSVGSGGFNEQFF. CDR3 coding DNA: TGTGCCAGCAGCGTAGGAAGCGGGGGGTTCAATGAGCAGTTCTTC.